This TCR beta chain derives from a study of T cell repertoires in cytomegalovirus infection (dated by TCRdb to between 2018 and 2021). About the full investigation: The HLA type of each donor mattered for the analysis, because public TCR beta signatures pointed to carriage of CMV infection along with the matching HLA type. Beyond this particular receptor, the publication reports: Cumulative frequency of public TCR beta family members discriminated carriers of CMV infection plus the relevant HLA type in this cohort and an independent approximately 370-donor cohort. The ex vivo response was dominated by HLA-C-restricted CMV-specific TCR beta clonotypes, which also provided the single most frequent clonotype in two of eight donors.

At least ten counts were recorded for this clonotype. This receptor's antigen is unknown. The input lacks base qualities; no much larger clone sits a single base away. Sequencing instrument: Illumina HiSeq 1500. In TCRdb, the public reads were trimmed at Q25 with fastp and aligned with MiXCR, with productive beta chains retained. Entries that share a CDR3 protein sequence are merged under the most common genes and DNA. Recorded for this sample are 630,000 or so distinct CDR3 sequences; less than 25% of them occurred a single time. Around 7.6% of the sample rests with the top ten. Inclusive of the bounding cysteine and phenylalanine, the CDR3 is 13 residues long. Kept here is only the CDR3 DNA, which spans 39 bases and is read in frame from base 1. CDR1 and CDR2 are read off the germline V gene (reference sequence) as SEHNR and FQNEAQ. Trimming removed 4 bases from V and 9 bases from J, leaving 13 bases between the germline ends.

Source material: CD8+ T cells from PBMCs. This sequence originates from a human donor in good health (CMV status not recorded). Some clones in this sample may be carry-over from other donors' samples. Recombination joined TRBV7-9 with TRBJ2-1; TRBD1 is a possible D gene, resting on 5 matching bases. In nucleotide form, the sequence is TGTGCCAGCAGCTCAGGGTCGAGCATTGAGCAGTTCTTC. This codes for CASSSGSSIEQFF.